This TCR beta chain was recorded in a study of CD8 T cells in ankylosing spondylitis. Study conclusions and caveats: A number of the motif variants had already been described in reactive arthritis synovial fluid and blood. Significant enrichment of disease-linked clones was reportedly seen in matched ankylosing spondylitis synovial fluid.

This clonotype was observed many times. Its antigen is unknown. Using its own MiXCR run on the 5' RACE reads, TCRdb lists one record per CDR3 protein. Of 210,000 or so distinct CDR3 sequences in the sample, more than 25% are singletons; the top ten hold under 8%. The TCR sequence derives from a male donor with ankylosing spondylitis or in good health (not recorded which). Sequenced input: blood, either unsorted or a sorted T cell fraction (not recorded which).

The CDR3 DNA follows: TGCGCCAGCAGCTACGACGCTGACTATGGCTACACCTTC. The encoded protein is CASSYDADYGYTF. This chain connects TRBV5-1 to TRBJ1-2, with D unclear. V was cut by 3 bases and J by 3 bases, with 9 bases left in between. The CDR3 runs 13 residues. Germline V gene lookup returns CDR1 SGHRS and CDR2 YFSETQ.